Shown below are 32 T cell receptor beta chains from a single sample sequenced in a study of T cell responses to AZD1222 COVID-19 vaccine. The assay was immunoSEQ multiplex PCR, and TCRdb's table has in-frame clones only and misses some. The sample shows some 250,000 clones, around 92% of them seen only once. Sequences were derived from peripheral blood, sampled 28 days after the second AZD1222 dose. These receptors all come from an adult who received the AZD1222 COVID-19 vaccine.

The genes are TRBV19 and TRBJ1-2; the D is unclear. The CDR3 sequence is 13 residues long. V lost 3 bases and J lost 8, with 13 bases in between. Germline V CDR1 and CDR2: LNHDA, SQIVND (reference sequence). Here the CDR3 DNA reads TGTGCCAGTAGTATCCGGGGTGCTGAGGGCTACACCTTC. This sequence encodes CASSIRGAEGYTF.

V usage is TRBV7-6 and J usage is TRBJ2-2; 8 bases map to TRBD2. With V trimmed by 5 bases and J by 5 bases, 10 bases remained unmatched. From germline, CDR1 is SGHVS and CDR2 FNYEAQ. This CDR3 is 16 amino acids long. The CDR3 loop reads CASSPGTSSRTGELFF. In DNA, the CDR3 is TGTGCCAGCAGCCCAGGGACTAGTTCCCGTACCGGGGAGCTGTTTTTT.

This clone was found a few times. The chain employs TRBV5-1 and TRBJ2-1, with 7 bases matching TRBD1. The CDR3 runs 15 residues. Germline V lookup: CDR1 SGHRS, CDR2 YFSETQ. The V gene end was trimmed by 3 bases and the J gene end by 2 bases; junction bases not matched to a gene: 5. This chain's CDR3 is CASSWDSRTYNEQFF. The CDR3 DNA reads as TGCGCCAGCAGCTGGGACAGCCGGACCTACAATGAGCAGTTCTTC.

This clone has a single count. The chain is built from TRBV28 and TRBJ2-3, with a tentative D call TRBD1 (5 bases). Germline values: CDR1 MDHEN, CDR2 SYDVKM. Trimming pared 4 bases from V and 8 bases from J, leaving 13 bases between. This CDR3 contains 13 residues. CDR3 region: CASSWGEWATQYF. In nucleotides, the CDR3 is TGTGCCAGCAGTTGGGGCGAGTGGGCTACGCAGTATTTT.

The CDR3 here is CASSQQGSTEAFF. For the CDR3, the DNA is TGTGCCAGCAGTCAACAGGGGTCCACTGAAGCTTTCTTT. This chain joins TRBV2 and TRBJ1-1; 7 bases are a match to TRBD1. With 5 bases clipped from V and 4 bases from J, the junction kept 4 bases outside the gene matches. This CDR3 contains 13 residues. Germline V lookup: CDR1 SNHLY, CDR2 FYNNEI.

V usage is TRBV18 and J usage is TRBJ2-1; the D is unclear. Trimming stripped 2 bases from V and 1 base from J, with 9 bases between. This CDR3 has 15 amino acids. Per germline, CDR1 KGHSH and CDR2 LQKENI. The CDR3 is CASSPMSTSYNEQFF. CDR3 nucleotide sequence: TGTGCCAGCTCACCAATGAGCACGTCCTACAATGAGCAGTTCTTC.

The rearrangement uses TRBV3-1 (or the pseudogene TRBV3-2) and TRBJ1-6, with D unresolved. Trimming took off 5 bases at V and 5 bases at J, with 19 bases between the two ends. Looked up from germline, CDR1 is LGHDT and CDR2 is YNNKEL (reference sequence). The CDR3 has 17 amino acids. CDR3 DNA sequence: TGTGCCAGCAGCACACCATATCCCATACATCATAATTCACCCCTCCACTTT. Its protein product is CASSTPYPIHHNSPLHF.

The CDR3 DNA follows: TGTGCCAGCAGTGTACAGGTTACCGGGGAGCTGTTTTTT. Residues: CASSVQVTGELFF. J is TRBJ2-2 and V is TRBV2; perhaps TRBD1 as D (5 bases). V gave up 4 bases and J gave up 5 bases, with 8 bases separating them. Germline V gene lookup returns CDR1 SNHLY and CDR2 FYNNEI. The CDR3 covers 13 residues.

This clone was recorded once. The chain recombines TRBV7-9 with TRBJ1-2; TRBD1 is a possible D gene (5 bases). The V gene lost 5 bases and the J gene lost 5 bases, with 18 bases spanning the gap. The CDR3 sequence is 15 residues long. Germline-derived CDR1 and CDR2 are SEHNR and FQNEAQ (reference sequence). CDR3 sequence (DNA): TGTGCCAGCAGCCCCGGGGTTGCCAGGGTGTATGGCTACACCTTC. This gives the protein CASSPGVARVYGYTF.

V and J are TRBV5-6 and TRBJ2-5; D might be TRBD1 or TRBD2, each matching 5 bases. CDR3 length: 13 amino acids. CDR1 and CDR2 from the germline V gene are SGHDT and YYEEEE. The germline V and J ends were trimmed by 0 bases and 5 bases, with 8 bases remaining between them. The CDR3 coding sequence is TGTGCCAGCAGCTTGGTTGAGGGGGAGACCCAGTACTTC. Amino acid sequence: CASSLVEGETQYF.

V gene TRBV10-3 combines with J gene TRBJ2-7; TRBD1 agrees at 8 bases. The germline gives CDR1 ENHRY, CDR2 SYGVKD. V trimming: 4 bases; J trimming: 7 bases; junction bases outside the gene matches: 9. The CDR3 length is 14 residues. CDR3 nucleotide sequence: TGTGCCATCAGTGTCGTTCAGGGGGCAGGGGAGCAGTACTTC. This codes for CAISVVQGAGEQYF.

The chain employs TRBV11-3 and TRBJ2-7; D is perhaps TRBD2 (5 bases). V was clipped by 5 bases and J by 3 bases, with 11 bases between them. Germline assignment: CDR1 SGHNT and CDR2 YENEEA. CDR3 length: 13 amino acids. CDR3 amino acids: CASSPGIHYEQYF. CDR3 sequence (DNA): TGTGCCAGCAGCCCCGGGATTCACTACGAGCAGTACTTC.

J is TRBJ1-5 and V is TRBV30; D gene uncertain. CDR1 and CDR2 from the germline V gene are GTSNPN and SVGIG (reference sequence). V lost 1 base to trimming and J lost 2 bases, with 6 bases between them. The CDR3 is 13 residues long. CDR3 sequence (DNA): TGTGCCTGGAGTGGTACCGGCAATCAGCCCCAGCATTTT. Translation gives CAWSGTGNQPQHF.

The rearrangement links TRBV7-6 to TRBJ2-2, with D hard to call. Germline-derived CDR1 and CDR2 are SGHVS and FNYEAQ. Trimming cost V 5 bases and J 6 bases, with 10 bases left between them. This CDR3 has 13 amino acids. CDR3 bases: TGTGCCAGCAGCCCACCGGGTCCCGGGGAGCTGTTTTTT. Amino acids: CASSPPGPGELFF. The whole variable domain, filled in from reference TRBV7-6 and TRBJ2-2, reads GAGVSQSPRYKVTKRGQDVALRCDPISGHVSLYWYRQALGQGPEFLTYFNYEAQQDKSGLPNDRFSAERPEGSISTLTIQRTEQRDSAMYRCASSPPGPGELFFGEGSRLTVL.

V and J are TRBV28 and TRBJ1-4; TRBD1 might be the D (5 bases). V lost 9 bases and J 0 bases, leaving 11 bases between the germline ends. The CDR3 covers 14 residues. Germline CDR1 reads MDHEN; CDR2 reads SYDVKM. The CDR3 nucleotides read TGTGCCAGTAGAGGGGATGCAACTAATGAAAAACTGTTTTTT. Translating it yields CASRGDATNEKLFF.

The table lists this clone with a count of one. The chain combines TRBV3-1 (or the pseudogene TRBV3-2) with TRBJ2-3, with D possibly TRBD2 on 5 matching bases. CDR1 is LGHDT, CDR2 YNNKEL, per germline (reference sequence). The CDR3 spans 15 residues. V lost 6 bases to trimming and J lost 4 bases, with 17 bases between them. As DNA, the CDR3 is TGTGCCAGCAGTAACGAGCGTGAGGGAGCAGATACGCAGTATTTT. It translates to CASSNEREGADTQYF.

The chain uses TRBV5-1 and TRBJ2-7; possibly TRBD1 for D (8 bases). Deletions cut 1 base from V and 5 bases from J, with 13 bases between. Germline CDR1 SGHRS, CDR2 YFSETQ. The CDR3 extends over 14 amino acids. CDR3 in amino acids: CASSLKQGGDEQYF. DNA for the CDR3: TGCGCCAGCAGCTTGAAACAGGGGGGGGACGAGCAGTACTTC. Based on the CDR3 plus reference TRBV5-1 and TRBJ2-7, the full variable domain is KAGVTQTPRYLIKTRGQQVTLSCSPISGHRSVSWYQQTPGQGLQFLFEYFSETQRNKGNFPGRFSGRQFSNSRSEMNVSTLELGDSALYLCASSLKQGGDEQYFGPGTRLTVT.

The chain employs TRBV28 and TRBJ2-7, with a possible D match to TRBD1 (6 bases). V gave up 3 bases and J gave up 3 bases, with 15 bases separating them. From germline, CDR1 is MDHEN and CDR2 SYDVKM. The CDR3 sequence is 15 residues long. The CDR3 sequence: CASSLLQGMGYEQYF. The CDR3 DNA is TGTGCCAGCAGTTTGCTACAGGGAATGGGCTACGAGCAGTACTTC.

The rearrangement uses TRBV19 and TRBJ1-1; D call uncertain. Germline values: CDR1 LNHDA, CDR2 SQIVND (reference sequence). This CDR3 comprises 14 residues. Trimming removed 1 base at V and 2 bases at J, with 8 bases between. CDR3: CASSIGRVNTEAFF. As DNA, the CDR3 is TGTGCCAGTAGTATAGGCAGAGTTAACACTGAAGCTTTCTTT. Variable domain in full (rest from reference TRBV19 and TRBJ1-1): DGGITQSPKYLFRKEGQNVTLSCEQNLNHDAMYWYRQDPGQGLRLIYYSQIVNDFQKGDIAEGYSVSREKKESFPLTVTSAQKNPTAFYLCASSIGRVNTEAFFGQGTRLTVV.

The chain links TRBV27 to TRBJ2-3, with 9 bases matching TRBD1. Germline V gene lookup returns CDR1 MNHEY and CDR2 SMNVEV (reference sequence). The length of the CDR3 is 18 residues. Trimming cost V 5 bases and J 4 bases; bases outside gene matches: 16. In DNA, the CDR3 is TGTGCCAGCAGTCTAAGCCGTAGGGACAGGGCGCCAGCAGATACGCAGTATTTT. Its protein is CASSLSRRDRAPADTQYF.

This chain joins TRBV5-4 and TRBJ1-2, with 8 bases identical to TRBD1. This CDR3 is built from 14 residues. Trimming at V came to 5 bases and at J to 4 bases, leaving 7 bases not matched to a gene. Per germline, CDR1 SGHNT and CDR2 YYREEE (reference sequence). Here the CDR3 DNA reads TGTGCCAGCAGTGCCCAGGGGGCCGGCTATGGCTACACCTTC. This gives the protein CASSAQGAGYGYTF.

This chain connects TRBV7-2 to TRBJ2-2; D unresolved. Trimming removed 1 base from V and 2 bases from J, with 8 bases in between. The CDR3 contains 15 residues. The germline gives CDR1 SGHTA, CDR2 FQGNSA. In nucleotides, the CDR3 is TGTGCCAGCAGCTTAGTATACTTTAACACCGGGGAGCTGTTTTTT. Encoded protein: CASSLVYFNTGELFF.

The chain carries TRBV7-2 and TRBJ2-7; 9 nucleotides agree with TRBD2. From germline, CDR1 is SGHTA and CDR2 FQGNSA. CDR3 size: 15 residues. V was clipped by 1 base and J by 3 bases; unmatched bases: 4. CDR3 sequence: CASSLGLADNYEQYF. The CDR3 DNA sequence: TGTGCCAGCAGCTTAGGACTAGCGGATAACTACGAGCAGTACTTC.

The genes are TRBV19 and TRBJ1-2; no clear D. This CDR3 has 14 amino acids. Germline V gene lookup returns CDR1 LNHDA and CDR2 SQIVND (reference sequence). Trimming pared 5 bases from V and 4 bases from J, leaving 14 bases between. CDR3 protein: CASSPSNGRYGYTF. CDR3 DNA: TGTGCCAGTAGTCCCTCAAATGGGCGCTATGGCTACACCTTC. Variable domain in full (rest from reference TRBV19 and TRBJ1-2): DGGITQSPKYLFRKEGQNVTLSCEQNLNHDAMYWYRQDPGQGLRLIYYSQIVNDFQKGDIAEGYSVSREKKESFPLTVTSAQKNPTAFYLCASSPSNGRYGYTFGSGTRLTVV.

The V gene is TRBV6-4, the J gene TRBJ1-6; no clear D gene. In germline, CDR1 is MRHNA, CDR2 SNTAGT. Trimming left V 6 bases short and J 7 bases short, with 10 bases between. The CDR3 is 13 amino acids. The CDR3 sequence is CASSLIPNSPLHF. The CDR3 nucleotides read TGTGCCAGCAGCCTCATCCCCAATTCACCCCTCCACTTT.

For the CDR3, the DNA is TGTGCCACCAGTTCCGGGACAGGGGGCTTTGAAAAACTGTTTTTT. Encoded protein: CATSSGTGGFEKLFF. The V and J genes are TRBV5-4 and TRBJ1-4; 12 bases fit TRBD1. Germline V gene sequence: CDR1 SGHNT, CDR2 YYREEE (reference sequence). CDR3 length: 15 residues. Trimming removed 9 bases from V and 7 bases from J; junction bases left unmatched: 10.

The genes are TRBV2 and TRBJ1-1; D is possibly TRBD1 (6 bases). There are 13 residues in the CDR3. In germline, CDR1 is SNHLY, CDR2 FYNNEI. The germline V and J ends were trimmed by 6 bases and 4 bases, with 12 bases remaining between them. The CDR3 is CASSKQGVTEAFF. DNA for the CDR3: TGTGCCAGCAGCAAACAGGGTGTCACTGAAGCTTTCTTT.

The chain joins TRBV6-5 to TRBJ2-7, with D possibly matching TRBD1 (5 bases). Germline CDR1 is MNHEY and CDR2 is SVGAGI. Between the trimmed V and J ends, which lost 5 bases and 4 bases, there was a span of 15 bases. The CDR3 sequence is 14 residues long. CDR3 region: CASSKLDSTYEQYF. The DNA of the CDR3 is TGTGCCAGCAGTAAGCTCGACAGCACTTACGAGCAGTACTTC.

This chain connects TRBV5-8 to TRBJ1-2, with 7 positions matching TRBD1. This CDR3 contains 13 residues. Per the germline V gene, CDR1 is SGHTS and CDR2 is YDEGEE. V lost 4 bases and J lost 8; bases outside the gene matches: 8. CDR3 nucleotides: TGTGCCAGCAGCAACCGGGACAGTAGAGGCTACACCTTC. It encodes CASSNRDSRGYTF.

The chain employs TRBV3-1 (or the pseudogene TRBV3-2) and TRBJ2-1, with TRBD2 matching over 11 bases. The CDR3 has 17 amino acids. Germline V gene lookup returns CDR1 LGHDT and CDR2 YNNKEL (reference sequence). With V trimmed by 4 bases and J by 4 bases, 9 bases remained unmatched. The CDR3 sequence: CASSLYSGRAAYNEQFF. In DNA form, the CDR3 reads TGTGCCAGCAGCCTCTATAGCGGGAGGGCCGCGTACAATGAGCAGTTCTTC.

The V gene is TRBV3-1 (or the pseudogene TRBV3-2), the J gene TRBJ2-7; TRBD2 matches at 9 bases. J was trimmed by 6 bases and V by 4 bases; bases with no gene match: 7. Germline CDR1 LGHDT, CDR2 YNNKEL (reference sequence). This CDR3 spans 14 amino acids. CDR3 sequence (DNA): TGTGCCAGCAGCCCCCGAGCGGGGGGAAGCGAGCAGTACTTC. Translation: CASSPRAGGSEQYF.

The count of this clone is one. The rearrangement joins TRBV6-5 to TRBJ1-1; unclear D gene. Germline values: CDR1 MNHEY, CDR2 SVGAGI. The CDR3 extends over 14 amino acids. The germline V and J ends were trimmed by 6 bases and 0 bases, with 11 bases remaining between them. The CDR3 DNA sequence: TGTGCCAGCAGGGAGTGGTCCCTGAACACTGAAGCTTTCTTT. This gives the protein CASREWSLNTEAFF.